This paragraph covers one TCR beta chain sequence. Its antigen is unknown. Gene names and germline match the mouse. The read halts 1 residue ahead of the CDR3 end, with the missing end drawn from the germline J gene. The source of the sample is a study of tissue T cells after allogeneic stem cell transplantation. The study, taken as a whole, reports: The patient cohort was small and clinically heterogeneous, with limited sampling depth. Tissue-detected TCR repertoire was only partly captured by blood and spleen T cells. Which tissue TCRs were alloreactive or antigen-specific was not determined. Some clones might be persisting host cells.

V shed 4 bases and J shed 0 bases, with 9 bases lying between them. Germline-derived CDR1 and CDR2 are SNHLY and FYNGKV (reference sequence). There are 15 residues in the CDR3. TCRbeta CDR3 was sequenced at survey depth with template counts. Using immunoSEQ multiplex PCR, the repertoire was profiled, and TCRdb retains in-frame clones only, with some absent. Found here are roughly 51,000 clones, around 66% of them singletons; the top ten hold 0.55%. The sample consisted of sorted cells pooled from one or two spleens. The source of this sequence is a pool of C57BL/6 mice in good health. J is TRBJ1-4 and V is TRBV3; D is perhaps TRBD1 (5 bases). The CDR3 DNA, read in part, is TGTGCCAGCAGCTCTGACAGTTTTTCCAACGAAAGATTATTT. Translating gives CASSSDSFSNERLF. The full-length CDR3 reads as CASSSDSFSNERLFF. Using reference TRBV3 and TRBJ1-4 for the parts outside the CDR3, the full variable domain is GPKVLQIPSHQIIDMGQMVTLNCDPVSNHLYFYWYKQILGQQMEFLVNFYNGKVMEKSKLFKDQFSVERPDGSYFTLKIQPTALEDSAVYFCASSSDSFSNERLFFGHGTKLSVL.